Given below is one T cell receptor beta chain in context. What it binds is not known. For sequencing, patients were chosen who had shown expansion of CD8+CD57+ cells by flow cytometry. Patient blood was sampled before any therapy had been received. The CDR3 totals 18 residues. The V gene's germline CDR1 is SGHTA and CDR2 FQGTGA. With V trimmed by 3 bases and J by 5 bases, 17 bases remained unmatched. The sample originates from a study of CD8+CD57+ T cells in acquired aplastic anemia. General study findings and limits: With respect to CD8+ Simpson's diversity, patients and controls did not differ significantly.

The template used for profiling TCR beta VDJ and CDR3 was genomic DNA. TCRdb recomputed calls from the reads with MiXCR, one row per CDR3 protein. The table has about 190,000 distinct CDR3 sequences, 48% seen once. The clonotype was recovered from a human donor with aplastic anemia. The sample consisted of sorted CD4+, CD8+, or CD8+CD57+ T cells (not recorded which) from PBMCs. The V gene is TRBV7-3, the J gene TRBJ2-7; 9 positions match TRBD2. The chain's CDR3 is CASSLTFRCVAGADEQYF. As DNA, the CDR3 is TGTGCCAGCAGCTTGACCTTTAGGTGCGTAGCGGGAGCAGACGAGCAGTACTTC.